The subject of this entry is one T cell receptor beta chain. These data originate in a study of blood T cell repertoires in COVID-19. Study information: Some COVID-19 samples were acute and others convalescent; all came from the United States, Italy and Spain. T cells, B-cell-depleted T cells, or PBMCs supplied cDNA or gDNA.

In the study's own analysis: Amplification from reference gene primers served as the basis for estimated nucleated cell counts. Only in-frame clones appear in the TCRdb table, and some are missing; sequencing was by immunoSEQ multiplex PCR. V and J calls and clone size are as listed in that table; D and trimming were resolved from the DNA. The sample lists some 350,000 clones, around four fifths seen once, with 2.5% to 3% in the top ten. The sequenced material came from peripheral blood. The sequence was collected from a man between 25 and 39 years old with active or convalescent COVID-19.

The CDR3: CASSFSGSSGNTIYF. CDR3 DNA: TGTGCCAGCAGCTTCTCCGGGAGCTCTGGAAACACCATATATTTT. The chain links TRBV5-5 to TRBJ1-3; D gene ambiguous. CDR3 size: 15 residues. Per the germline V gene, CDR1 is SGHKS and CDR2 is YYEKEE (reference sequence). V was trimmed by 2 bases and J by 0 bases, leaving 9 bases between them. The complete variable domain, with remaining parts taken from reference TRBV5-5 and TRBJ1-3, reads DAGVTQSPTHLIKTRGQQVTLRCSPISGHKSVSWYQQVLGQGPQFIFQYYEKEERGRGNFPDRFSARQFPNYSSELNVNALLLGDSALYLCASSFSGSSGNTIYFGEGSWLTVV.